These 17 T cell receptor beta chains were all obtained from the same sample, sequenced in a study of cytomegalovirus exposure and HLA in healthy donors. The PCR had 60 Vbeta and 13 Jbeta primers. Profiled with immunoSEQ multiplex PCR; TCRdb holds only in-frame clones, not every one. Recorded for this sample: roughly 90,000 clones. The sequenced material came from PBMCs. Receptor source: a man aged 45-65 years in good health and CMV-seropositive.

As for this clone: One end of the junction does not line up with germline, which may come from a read error. The chain couples TRBV5-4 to TRBJ2-2; 8 bases are a match to TRBD1. The CDR3 runs to 16 residues. CDR1 is SGHNT, CDR2 YYREEE, per germline (reference sequence). The CDR3: CASSTTGTGNTRELFF. The CDR3 region has the DNA TGTGCCAGCAGCACAACCGGGACAGGTAACACCAGGGAGCTGTTTTTT.

The V and J genes are TRBV9 and TRBJ1-3; D perhaps matches TRBD1 (6 bases). V was clipped by 4 bases and J by 2 bases, with 13 bases between them. The CDR3 consists of 15 residues. Germline CDR1 reads SGDLS; CDR2 reads YYNGEE. This chain's CDR3 is CASSFEGVTGNTIYF. In DNA, the CDR3 is TGTGCCAGCAGCTTTGAGGGGGTCACTGGAAACACCATATATTTT.

CDR3 region: CSVLRTGGSEAFF. In nucleotides, the CDR3 is TGCAGCGTACTACGGACAGGGGGCTCTGAAGCTTTCTTT. This chain uses TRBV29-1 with TRBJ1-1; 11 nucleotides match TRBD1. The CDR3 covers 13 residues. V was clipped by 6 bases and J by 6 bases; unmatched bases: 6. Germline values: CDR1 SQVTM, CDR2 ANQGSEA.

This chain uses TRBV18 with TRBJ2-3; 13 nucleotides match TRBD2. This CDR3 spans 17 amino acids. Per the germline V gene, CDR1 is KGHSH and CDR2 is LQKENI. The V segment lost 3 bases and the J segment 4 bases; nucleotides outside the gene matches: 7. The CDR3 region has the DNA TGTGCCAGCTCACCTCCAGGACTAGCGGGAGATCCAGATACGCAGTATTTT. Translation gives CASSPPGLAGDPDTQYF.

The genes are TRBV9 and TRBJ1-4, with 8 bases matching TRBD1. CDR1 and CDR2 (germline): SGDLS, YYNGEE. Unmatched junction bases numbered 4, after V lost 3 bases and J lost 3 bases. The CDR3 loop spans 15 amino acids. The CDR3 spells CASSGGQGANEKLFF. In DNA, the CDR3 is TGTGCCAGCAGCGGAGGACAGGGCGCTAATGAAAAACTGTTTTTT.

The chain couples TRBV7-9 to TRBJ2-1; the D is unclear. The CDR3 consists of 14 residues. The V end was cut by 4 bases, the J end by 0 bases, with 7 bases between. Germline V gene lookup returns CDR1 SEHNR and CDR2 FQNEAQ (reference sequence). As DNA, the CDR3 is TGTGCCAGCAGCTCCCGGTTCTCCTACAATGAGCAGTTCTTC. This sequence encodes CASSSRFSYNEQFF. Together with reference TRBV7-9 and TRBJ2-1, the CDR3 gives the full variable domain: DTGVSQNPRHKITKRGQNVTFRCDPISEHNRLYWYRQTLGQGPEFLTYFQNEAQLEKSRLLSDRFSAERPKGSFSTLEIQRTEQGDSAMYLCASSSRFSYNEQFFGPGTRLTVL.

This rearrangement joins TRBV10-3 to TRBJ2-7, with 9 bases fitting TRBD1. Trimming cost V 11 bases and J 1 base; bases outside gene matches: 9. The CDR3 spans 14 residues. The germline V gene has CDR1 ENHRY and CDR2 SYGVKD. As DNA, the CDR3 is TGTGCCGTCGGGCGGACAGGGGATTCCTACGAGCAGTACTTC. Its protein product is CAVGRTGDSYEQYF.

This chain connects TRBV19 to TRBJ1-5, with 7 bases aligning to TRBD1. This CDR3 is 16 amino acids long. Unmatched junction bases numbered 5, after V lost 3 bases and J lost 0 bases. Germline V gene lookup returns CDR1 LNHDA and CDR2 SQIVND (reference sequence). The CDR3 nucleotides read TGTGCCAGTAGTATTTGGGGACAGTATAGCAATCAGCCCCAGCATTTT. Translated: CASSIWGQYSNQPQHF. Based on the CDR3 plus reference TRBV19 and TRBJ1-5, the full variable domain is DGGITQSPKYLFRKEGQNVTLSCEQNLNHDAMYWYRQDPGQGLRLIYYSQIVNDFQKGDIAEGYSVSREKKESFPLTVTSAQKNPTAFYLCASSIWGQYSNQPQHFGDGTRLSIL.

The J gene is TRBJ2-3, the V gene TRBV10-3; 12 bases fit TRBD2. The V gene's germline CDR1 is ENHRY and CDR2 SYGVKD. After removal of 4 bases from V and 5 bases from J, the junction contained 1 base not matched to a gene. This CDR3 contains 14 residues. The CDR3 sequence: CAISGLAGVDTQYF. CDR3 nucleotide sequence: TGTGCCATCAGTGGACTAGCGGGAGTAGATACGCAGTATTTT.

The gene calls are TRBV5-6 and TRBJ2-7; TRBD2 matches at 9 bases. The CDR3 length is 14 residues. CDR1 is SGHDT, CDR2 YYEEEE, per germline. With 0 bases clipped from V and 4 bases from J, the junction kept 2 bases outside the gene matches. The CDR3 loop reads CASSLGLADYEQYF. The CDR3 DNA reads as TGTGCCAGCAGCTTGGGACTAGCGGATTACGAGCAGTACTTC.

This chain uses TRBV19 with TRBJ1-1; the match to TRBD1 covers 7 bases. J gave up 3 bases and V 5 bases, and 3 bases lay outside the gene matches. CDR1 is LNHDA, CDR2 SQIVND, per germline (reference sequence). The CDR3 runs to 13 residues. The DNA of the CDR3 is TGTGCCAGTAGTCTACAGGGGTACACTGAAGCTTTCTTT. Its protein product is CASSLQGYTEAFF.

Comment on this clone: Other DNA sequences in this sample translate to the same CDR3. J is TRBJ1-5 and V is TRBV4-3; no firm D call. Germline loops: CDR1 LGHNA, CDR2 YSLEER. The CDR3 extends over 13 amino acids. V dropped 0 bases and J dropped 4 bases, with 4 bases sitting between them. CDR3 nucleotide sequence: TGCGCCAGCAGCCAAGATCAAAATCAGCCCCAGCATTTT. The encoded protein is CASSQDQNQPQHF.

J is TRBJ2-1 and V is TRBV2, with D tentatively TRBD2 (5 bases). There are 13 residues in the CDR3. From germline, CDR1 is SNHLY and CDR2 FYNNEI. With 6 bases removed from V and 5 bases from J, the gap between germline ends came to 11 bases. The CDR3 region is CASRIARNNEQFF. CDR3 coding DNA: TGTGCCAGCAGGATAGCGAGGAACAATGAGCAGTTCTTC.

V gene TRBV2 combines with J gene TRBJ1-1; TRBD1 aligns across 8 bases. Germline trimming cut 4 bases from V and 4 bases from J; bases unmatched to any gene: 5. This CDR3 is 14 amino acids long. Looked up from germline, CDR1 is SNHLY and CDR2 is FYNNEI. The chain's CDR3 is CASSVLQGGTEAFF. The DNA of the CDR3 is TGTGCCAGCAGTGTACTACAGGGGGGCACTGAAGCTTTCTTT.

The rearrangement joins TRBV4-3 to TRBJ1-2; no clear D gene. In germline, CDR1 is LGHNA, CDR2 YSLEER. With 0 bases removed from V and 6 bases from J, the gap between germline ends came to 14 bases. The CDR3 totals 15 residues. In DNA, the CDR3 is TGCGCCAGCAGCCAAGATCGGGCGGGGTTTAATGGCTACACCTTC. Protein product: CASSQDRAGFNGYTF.

The chain employs TRBV25-1 and TRBJ2-1, with D tentatively TRBD2 (5 bases). Per germline, CDR1 MGHDK and CDR2 SYGVNS. Trimming cost V 5 bases and J 5 bases, with 19 bases left between them. The CDR3 sequence is 16 residues long. The chain's CDR3 is CASSTSSSSPNNEQFF. In DNA, the CDR3 is TGTGCCAGCAGTACGTCTAGCAGCTCCCCCAACAATGAGCAGTTCTTC.

This sequence joins TRBV7-2 and TRBJ2-5; TRBD1 matches 8 bases. The J call is in doubt because the DNA end fits TRBJ2-7 better. CDR1 and CDR2 from the germline V gene are SGHTA and FQGNSA. The length of the CDR3 is 16 residues. For the CDR3, the DNA is TGTGCCAGCAGTTATAGCCCGACAGGGGCCATATACGAGCAGTACTTC. It encodes CASSYSPTGAIYEQYF.